This T cell receptor beta chain appears in the sequencing data of a study of technical replicates of blood from a handful of donors. V lost 0 bases to trimming and J lost 6 bases; unmatched junction nucleotides: 14. This CDR3 comprises 17 residues. Germline loops: CDR1 SQVTM, CDR2 ANQGSEA. Generated by immunoSEQ multiplex PCR, the TCRdb table keeps only in-frame clones and is missing some. The repertoire holds tens of thousands of clones, with about 98% as singletons. The chain has TRBV29-1 and TRBJ1-2, with 9 bases lining up with TRBD1. Specimen: T cells isolated from PBMCs. The TCR was taken from a human donor in good health. This CDR3 reads CSVEDEDWGQGLHGYTF. The CDR3 nucleotides read TGCAGCGTTGAAGATGAGGATTGGGGACAGGGTCTGCATGGCTACACCTTC.